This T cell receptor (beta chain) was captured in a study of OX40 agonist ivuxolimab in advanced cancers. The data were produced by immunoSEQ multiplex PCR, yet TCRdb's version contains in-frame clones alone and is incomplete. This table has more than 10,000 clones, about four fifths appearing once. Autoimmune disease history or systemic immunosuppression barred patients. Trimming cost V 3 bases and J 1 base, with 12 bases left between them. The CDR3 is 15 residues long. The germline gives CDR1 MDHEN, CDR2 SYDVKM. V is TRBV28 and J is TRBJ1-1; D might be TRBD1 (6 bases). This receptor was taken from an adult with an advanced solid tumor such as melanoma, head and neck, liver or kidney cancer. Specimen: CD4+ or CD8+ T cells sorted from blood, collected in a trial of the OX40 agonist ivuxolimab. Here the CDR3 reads CASSFLPGANTEAFF. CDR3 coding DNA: TGTGCCAGCAGTTTTCTACCAGGGGCGAACACTGAAGCTTTCTTT.